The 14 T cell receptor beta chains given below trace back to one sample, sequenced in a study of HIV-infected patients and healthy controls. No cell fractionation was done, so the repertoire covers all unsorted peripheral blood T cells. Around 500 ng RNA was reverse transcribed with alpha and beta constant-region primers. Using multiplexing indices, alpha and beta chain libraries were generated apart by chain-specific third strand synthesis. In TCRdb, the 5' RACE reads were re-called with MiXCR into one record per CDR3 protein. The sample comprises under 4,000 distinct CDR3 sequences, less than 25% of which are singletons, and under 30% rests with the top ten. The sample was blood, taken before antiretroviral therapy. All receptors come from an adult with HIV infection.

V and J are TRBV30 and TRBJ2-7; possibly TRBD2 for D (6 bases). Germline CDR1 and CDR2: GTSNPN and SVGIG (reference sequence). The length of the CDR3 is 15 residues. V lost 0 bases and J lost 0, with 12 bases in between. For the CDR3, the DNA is TGTGCCTGGAGTGTACGCGGGATGGTCTCCTACGAGCAGTACTTC. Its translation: CAWSVRGMVSYEQYF.

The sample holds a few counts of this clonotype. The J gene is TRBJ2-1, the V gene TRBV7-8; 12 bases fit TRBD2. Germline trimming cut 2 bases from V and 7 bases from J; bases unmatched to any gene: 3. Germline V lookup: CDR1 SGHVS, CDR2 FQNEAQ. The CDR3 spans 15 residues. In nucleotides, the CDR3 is TGTGCCAGCAGCTTACTAGCGGGGGGGCCTAATGAGCAGTTCTTC. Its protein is CASSLLAGGPNEQFF. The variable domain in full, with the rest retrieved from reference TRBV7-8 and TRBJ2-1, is GAGVSQSPRYKVAKRGQDVALRCDPISGHVSLFWYQQALGQGPEFLTYFQNEAQLDKSGLPSDRFFAERPEGSVSTLKIQRTQQEDSAVYLCASSLLAGGPNEQFFGPGTRLTVL.

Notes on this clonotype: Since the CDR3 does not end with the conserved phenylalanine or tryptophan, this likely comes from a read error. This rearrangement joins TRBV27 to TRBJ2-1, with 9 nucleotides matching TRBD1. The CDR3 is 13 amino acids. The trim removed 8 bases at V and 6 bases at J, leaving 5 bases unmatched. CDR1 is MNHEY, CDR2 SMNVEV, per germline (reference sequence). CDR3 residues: CASGTGSVNEQFL. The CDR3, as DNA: TGTGCCAGCGGGACAGGGAGCGTCAATGAGCAGTTCTTA.

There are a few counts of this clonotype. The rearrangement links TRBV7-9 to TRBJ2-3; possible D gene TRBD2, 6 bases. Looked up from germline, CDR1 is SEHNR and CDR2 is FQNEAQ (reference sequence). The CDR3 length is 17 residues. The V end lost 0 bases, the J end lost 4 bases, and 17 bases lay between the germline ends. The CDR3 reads CASSLALGGIGSDTQYF. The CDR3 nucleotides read TGTGCCAGCAGCTTAGCGCTTGGGGGGATCGGCTCAGATACGCAGTATTTT.

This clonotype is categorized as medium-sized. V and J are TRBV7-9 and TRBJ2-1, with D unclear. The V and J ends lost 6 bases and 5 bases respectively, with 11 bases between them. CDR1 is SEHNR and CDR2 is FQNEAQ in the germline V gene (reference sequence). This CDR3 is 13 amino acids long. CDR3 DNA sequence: TGTGCCAGCAGGCAGCCCAACCACAATGAGCAGTTCTTC. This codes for CASRQPNHNEQFF.

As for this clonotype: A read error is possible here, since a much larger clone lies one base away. The CDR3 nucleotides read TGTGCCAGCTCCCAACCGGCAGGGACGGGAAATGAGCAGTTCTTC. Protein sequence: CASSQPAGTGNEQFF. V usage is TRBV18 and J usage is TRBJ2-1; either TRBD1 or TRBD2 may supply D (5 bases each). Trimming pared 6 bases from V and 7 bases from J, leaving 19 bases between. The length of the CDR3 is 15 residues. Germline CDR1 reads KGHSH; CDR2 reads LQKENI.

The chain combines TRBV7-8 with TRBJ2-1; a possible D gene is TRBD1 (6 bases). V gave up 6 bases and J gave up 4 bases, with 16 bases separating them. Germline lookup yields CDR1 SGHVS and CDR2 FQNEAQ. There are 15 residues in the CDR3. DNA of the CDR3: TGTGCCAGCAGGCCCGCACCCACAGGGTACAATGAGCAGTTCTTC. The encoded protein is CASRPAPTGYNEQFF.

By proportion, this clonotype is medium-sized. The CDR3 reads CASSLDGTSSVFEQFF. The CDR3 coding sequence is TGCGCCAGCAGCTTGGATGGGACTAGCAGTGTTTTTGAGCAGTTCTTC. This chain joins TRBV5-1 and TRBJ2-1; TRBD2 matches 9 bases. Germline V CDR1 and CDR2: SGHRS, YFSETQ. Unmatched junction bases numbered 10, after V lost 0 bases and J lost 9 bases. The CDR3 is 16 residues long. The full variable domain, completed using reference TRBV5-1 and TRBJ2-1, is KAGVTQTPRYLIKTRGQQVTLSCSPISGHRSVSWYQQTPGQGLQFLFEYFSETQRNKGNFPGRFSGRQFSNSRSEMNVSTLELGDSALYLCASSLDGTSSVFEQFFGPGTRLTVL.

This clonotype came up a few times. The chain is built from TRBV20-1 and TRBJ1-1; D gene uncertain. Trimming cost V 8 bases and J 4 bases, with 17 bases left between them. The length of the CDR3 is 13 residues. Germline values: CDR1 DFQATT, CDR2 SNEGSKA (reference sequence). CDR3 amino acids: CSPDGQEATEAFF. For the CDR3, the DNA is TGCAGTCCCGACGGTCAGGAGGCCACTGAAGCTTTCTTT.

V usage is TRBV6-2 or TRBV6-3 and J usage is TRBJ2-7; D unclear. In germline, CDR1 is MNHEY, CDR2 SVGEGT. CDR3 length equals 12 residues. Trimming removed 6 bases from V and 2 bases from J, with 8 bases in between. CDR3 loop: CASSQKTYEQYF. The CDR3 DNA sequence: TGTGCCAGCAGCCAAAAGACCTACGAGCAGTACTTC.

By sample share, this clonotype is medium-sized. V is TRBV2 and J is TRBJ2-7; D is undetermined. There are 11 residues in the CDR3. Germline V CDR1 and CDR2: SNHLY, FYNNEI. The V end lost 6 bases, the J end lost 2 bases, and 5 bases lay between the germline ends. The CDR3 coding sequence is TGTGCCAGCAGGGTGACCTACGAGCAGTACTTC. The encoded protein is CASRVTYEQYF.

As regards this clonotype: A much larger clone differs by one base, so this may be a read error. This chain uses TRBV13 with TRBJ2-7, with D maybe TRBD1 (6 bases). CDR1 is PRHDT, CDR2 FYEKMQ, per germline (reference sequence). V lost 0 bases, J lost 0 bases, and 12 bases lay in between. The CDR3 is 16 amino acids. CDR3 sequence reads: CASSLGGHGSSYEQYF. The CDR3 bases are TGTGCCAGCAGCTTAGGGGGACATGGTAGCTCCTACGAGCAGTACTTC.

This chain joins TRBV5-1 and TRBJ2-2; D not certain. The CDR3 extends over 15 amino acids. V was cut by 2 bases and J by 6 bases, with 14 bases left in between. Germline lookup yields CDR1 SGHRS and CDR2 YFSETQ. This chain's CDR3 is CASSFPTPPAGELFF. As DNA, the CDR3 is TGCGCCAGCAGCTTTCCCACCCCTCCGGCCGGGGAGCTGTTTTTT.

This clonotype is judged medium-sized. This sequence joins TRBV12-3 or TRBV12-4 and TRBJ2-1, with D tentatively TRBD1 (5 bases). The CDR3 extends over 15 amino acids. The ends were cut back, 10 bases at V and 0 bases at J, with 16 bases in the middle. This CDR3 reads CATTTGGYSYNEQFF. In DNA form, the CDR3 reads TGTGCCACCACTACAGGCGGATACTCCTACAATGAGCAGTTCTTC.